This T cell receptor (beta chain) was observed in a study of blood T cell repertoires in COVID-19. Study in general: The cDNA or gDNA used as material had been derived from T cells, B-cell-depleted T cells, or PBMCs.

The repertoire was sequenced with immunoSEQ multiplex PCR; TCRdb's copy has only in-frame clones and lacks some. The data hold some 400,000 clones, with approximately 86% observed a single time. CDR1 is WSHSY, CDR2 SAAADI, per germline. V trimming: 2 bases; J trimming: 0 bases; junction bases outside the gene matches: 12. CDR3 length: 18 residues. This clone was detected only a few times. Sequencing was carried out using peripheral blood. The receptor's source is a human donor in a cohort sampled during active COVID-19. This sequence joins TRBV10-2 and TRBJ1-1; 7 bases align to TRBD1. The CDR3 spells CASSEPKGTAYMNTEAFF. The CDR3 coding sequence is TGCGCCAGCAGTGAGCCGAAAGGGACAGCCTATATGAACACTGAAGCTTTCTTT.